The 26 T cell receptor beta chains in this list originate from one sample, sequenced in a study of cytomegalovirus exposure and HLA in healthy donors (dated 2017 in TCRdb). Libraries were constructed by the immunoSEQ multiplex PCR assay. For the multiplex PCR, a mixture combining 60 forward primers for TCR Vbeta segments and 13 reverse primers for TCR Jbeta segments was used. The table comes from immuneACCESS by way of TCRdb, which keeps in-frame sequences with V and J called. Part of the clones is missing from these tables; in studies checked, under half for an unresolved V gene and the rest for unknown reasons. The sample table holds about 180,000 clones, of which around 77% were seen once. About 2.4% of the sample belongs to the ten largest clones. The material sequenced was PBMCs. The source of these receptors is a man aged 55 to 70 in good health and CMV-seronegative.

The chain is built from TRBV7-8 and TRBJ2-1, with D hard to call. This CDR3 contains 13 residues. Germline V gene data show CDR1 as SGHVS and CDR2 as FQNEAQ. The germline V and J ends were trimmed by 4 bases and 9 bases, with 13 bases remaining between them. CDR3 amino acids: CASSSSLSSEQFF. The DNA for the CDR3 is TGTGCCAGCAGCTCCTCCCTCTCCAGTGAGCAGTTCTTC.

The chain uses TRBV19 and TRBJ2-7, with 7 bases aligning to TRBD1. The ends lost 3 bases at V and 4 bases at J; junction bases unmatched: 3. The CDR3 has 13 amino acids. Germline V CDR1 and CDR2: LNHDA, SQIVND (reference sequence). Here the CDR3 reads CASSIVTGYEQYF. CDR3 nucleotide sequence: TGTGCCAGTAGTATCGTGACAGGGTACGAGCAGTACTTC. The variable domain in full, with the rest retrieved from reference TRBV19 and TRBJ2-7, is DGGITQSPKYLFRKEGQNVTLSCEQNLNHDAMYWYRQDPGQGLRLIYYSQIVNDFQKGDIAEGYSVSREKKESFPLTVTSAQKNPTAFYLCASSIVTGYEQYFGPGTRLTVT.

This clone was seen more than once but under ten times. The chain joins TRBV19 to TRBJ2-7; the match to TRBD1 covers 7 bases. After removal of 3 bases from V and 4 bases from J, the junction contained 15 bases not matched to a gene. The CDR3 length is 17 residues. Germline lookup yields CDR1 LNHDA and CDR2 SQIVND (reference sequence). The CDR3 region has the DNA TGTGCCAGTAGTATCGATTTTGAGGGGGCGCATTTATACGAGCAGTACTTC. Amino acids: CASSIDFEGAHLYEQYF.

This sequence joins TRBV5-1 and TRBJ1-1; TRBD1 matches 8 bases. V dropped 2 bases and J dropped 7; count of bases not matched to a gene: 10. This CDR3 has 15 residues. Looked up from germline, CDR1 is SGHRS and CDR2 is YFSETQ. The CDR3 nucleotides are TGCGCCAGCAGCTTCGGACAGGGAAGTATGGGTGAAGCTTTCTTT. Amino acids: CASSFGQGSMGEAFF.

J is TRBJ2-6 and V is TRBV6-5; D possibly corresponds to TRBD1 (5 bases). V was clipped by 5 bases and J by 1 base, with 9 bases between them. Germline V CDR1 and CDR2: MNHEY, SVGAGI. This CDR3 is 15 amino acids long. As DNA, the CDR3 is TGTGCCAGCAGTGGGGCAGGGTCTGGGGCCAACGTCCTGACTTTC. Protein product: CASSGAGSGANVLTF.

CDR3 in DNA: TGTGCCAGCAGTGGGGCGCTGGGACAGGGGGCCCGTCAGCCCCAGCATTTT. Translated: CASSGALGQGARQPQHF. This sequence joins TRBV2 and TRBJ1-5, with TRBD1 identical over 12 bases. From germline, CDR1 is SNHLY and CDR2 FYNNEI. The ends lost 4 bases at V and 6 bases at J; junction bases unmatched: 10. This CDR3 comprises 17 residues.

This clone was detected a few times. V and J are TRBV10-2 and TRBJ2-7; 8 nucleotides agree with TRBD1. Germline CDR1 is WSHSY and CDR2 is SAAADI. Trimming removed 6 bases from V and 2 bases from J; junction bases left unmatched: 9. The CDR3 is 15 residues long. CDR3 loop: CASRRLTGGPYEQYF. CDR3 DNA: TGCGCCAGCAGGCGCCTCACAGGGGGTCCCTACGAGCAGTACTTC.

This clone was counted a few times. The chain employs TRBV5-6 and TRBJ1-4; 7 bases map to TRBD1. CDR1 and CDR2 from the germline V gene are SGHDT and YYEEEE. The CDR3 has 15 residues. J gave up 5 bases and V 2 bases, and 6 bases lay outside the gene matches. CDR3 loop: CASSFVRQGNEKLFF. CDR3 DNA: TGTGCCAGCAGCTTCGTGAGACAGGGCAATGAAAAACTGTTTTTT.

V usage is TRBV2 and J usage is TRBJ1-2; no firm D call. The CDR3 runs to 11 residues. Germline assignment: CDR1 SNHLY and CDR2 FYNNEI. V was shortened by 6 bases and J by 1 base, with 3 bases between the two germline ends. As DNA, the CDR3 is TGTGCCAGCAGCCATAACTATGGCTACACCTTC. Translation gives CASSHNYGYTF. Together with reference TRBV2 and TRBJ1-2, the CDR3 gives the full variable domain: EPEVTQTPSHQVTQMGQEVILRCVPISNHLYFYWYRQILGQKVEFLVSFYNNEISEKSEIFDDQFSVERPDGSNFTLKIRSTKLEDSAMYFCASSHNYGYTFGSGTRLTVV.

The chain is built from TRBV5-4 and TRBJ2-3, with TRBD2 identical over 12 bases. The CDR3 length is 17 residues. Germline lookup yields CDR1 SGHNT and CDR2 YYREEE (reference sequence). The V gene end was trimmed by 4 bases and the J gene end by 1 base; junction bases not matched to a gene: 7. CDR3 sequence (DNA): TGTGCCAGCAGCCCCGTTAGGACTAGCGGGGGCACAGATACGCAGTATTTT. It translates to CASSPVRTSGGTDTQYF.

The V and J genes are TRBV2 and TRBJ2-5; 13 positions agree with TRBD2. The V gene end was trimmed by 3 bases and the J gene end by 5 bases; junction bases not matched to a gene: 6. The CDR3 totals 16 residues. In germline, CDR1 is SNHLY, CDR2 FYNNEI. The DNA for the CDR3 is TGTGCCAGCAGTGACAGGACTAGCGGGAGCGGGGAGACCCAGTACTTC. Protein: CASSDRTSGSGETQYF.

The chain uses TRBV5-4 and TRBJ1-2, with a weak D call TRBD1 (6 bases). The CDR3 contains 14 residues. Looked up from germline, CDR1 is SGHNT and CDR2 is YYREEE (reference sequence). V was shortened by 4 bases and J by 4 bases, with 14 bases between the two germline ends. The CDR3 region is CASSPETQGYGYTF. The CDR3 nucleotides read TGTGCCAGCAGCCCCGAGACACAGGGCTATGGCTACACCTTC.

This clone was seen once. This chain uses TRBV29-1 with TRBJ2-1; D remains ambiguous. Germline assignment: CDR1 SQVTM and CDR2 ANQGSEA. The CDR3 extends over 14 amino acids. The ends were cut back, 1 base at V and 7 bases at J, with 14 bases in the middle. Here the CDR3 DNA reads TGCAGCGTTGAAGGTCTTTTTAGATCAAATGAGCAGTTCTTC. It yields the protein CSVEGLFRSNEQFF.

This rearrangement joins TRBV4-1 to TRBJ2-7; possibly TRBD2 for D (5 bases). CDR3 length: 19 amino acids. Trimming removed 0 bases from V and 1 base from J, with 22 bases in between. Germline CDR1 is MGHRA and CDR2 is YSYEKL. CDR3 amino acids: CASSQEAAIVRTYSYEQYF. As DNA, the CDR3 is TGCGCCAGCAGCCAAGAAGCGGCGATTGTCAGGACCTATTCCTACGAGCAGTACTTC.

Note on this clone: One end of the junction fails to match germline, which may point to a read error. CDR3 residues: CASSAGGRQPQNF. DNA of the CDR3: TGTGCCAGCAGTGCAGGGGGACGACAGCCCCAGAATTTT. V and J are TRBV2 and TRBJ1-5; 7 bases map to TRBD1. The CDR3 covers 13 residues. The V gene's germline CDR1 is SNHLY and CDR2 FYNNEI. The full variable domain, completed using reference TRBV2 and TRBJ1-5, is EPEVTQTPSHQVTQMGQEVILRCVPISNHLYFYWYRQILGQKVEFLVSFYNNEISEKSEIFDDQFSVERPDGSNFTLKIRSTKLEDSAMYFCASSAGGRQPQNFGDGTRLSIL.

The V call is TRBV5-1, the J call TRBJ1-2, with 12 positions matching TRBD1. Germline CDR1 is SGHRS and CDR2 is YFSETQ. The CDR3 sequence is 16 residues long. J was trimmed by 8 bases and V by 0 bases; bases with no gene match: 8. CDR3: CASSLEAGQGARGYTF. Written as DNA, the CDR3 is TGCGCCAGCAGCTTGGAGGCGGGACAGGGGGCGCGAGGCTACACCTTC.

This rearrangement joins TRBV6-6 to TRBJ2-1; 7 nucleotides line up with TRBD2. Germline lookup yields CDR1 MNHNY and CDR2 SVGAGI (reference sequence). V was clipped by 6 bases and J by 0 bases; unmatched bases: 5. The CDR3 is made up of 15 amino acids. The CDR3 here is CASSLGRGSYNEQFF. In nucleotides, the CDR3 is TGTGCCAGCAGCCTTGGGAGGGGCTCCTACAATGAGCAGTTCTTC.

CDR3 in amino acids: CASSEGHGIGGELFF. CDR3 DNA sequence: TGTGCCAGCAGTGAAGGGCACGGGATAGGGGGGGAGCTGTTTTTT. The chain links TRBV6-1 to TRBJ2-2; the D gene is possibly TRBD2 (5 bases). This CDR3 is 15 amino acids long. Germline V CDR1 and CDR2: MNHNS, SASEGT. Deletions cut 1 base from V and 8 bases from J, with 14 bases between.

This clone was observed a few times. The chain employs TRBV30 and TRBJ1-4; D uncertain. CDR1 is GTSNPN and CDR2 is SVGIG in the germline V gene (reference sequence). CDR3 length equals 14 residues. The V gene lost 2 bases and the J gene lost 7 bases, with 14 bases spanning the gap. CDR3 in DNA: TGTGCCTGGAGTTCTCTGGTAGGGAGTGAAAAACTGTTTTTT. Translated, it gives CAWSSLVGSEKLFF.

This clone came up once. The chain recombines TRBV14 with TRBJ2-7; TRBD2 matches 9 bases. After removal of 1 base from V and 5 bases from J, the junction contained 3 bases not matched to a gene. This CDR3 is 14 amino acids long. Germline values: CDR1 SGHDN, CDR2 FVKESK. DNA of the CDR3: TGTGCCAGCAGCCAAGGACTAGCGGTCCACGAGCAGTACTTC. This codes for CASSQGLAVHEQYF.

This sequence joins TRBV9 and TRBJ2-3; unclear D gene. Germline V gene lookup returns CDR1 SGDLS and CDR2 YYNGEE. The CDR3 totals 15 residues. Trimming cost V 0 bases and J 1 base, with 9 bases left between them. CDR3 sequence reads: CASSVGSVGTDTQYF. The CDR3 region has the DNA TGTGCCAGCAGCGTAGGAAGTGTAGGCACAGATACGCAGTATTTT.

The V and J genes are TRBV6-5 and TRBJ2-7, with 9 bases fitting TRBD1. V shed 8 bases, J shed 5 bases, and the junction held 13 bases outside the gene matches. CDR1 and CDR2 (germline): MNHEY, SVGAGI. The CDR3 runs to 15 residues. CDR3 sequence: CASCQIGTGSHEQYF. CDR3 DNA sequence: TGTGCCAGCTGCCAGATTGGGACAGGGTCTCACGAGCAGTACTTC.

This clone appeared a few times. The chain joins TRBV6-1 to TRBJ2-4, with 7 bases identical to TRBD1. The CDR3 totals 13 residues. V shed 4 bases, J shed 9 bases, and the junction held 6 bases outside the gene matches. CDR1 MNHNS and CDR2 SASEGT come from the germline V gene. CDR3 sequence (DNA): TGTGCCAGCAGTGGAGACAGGGTGGGCATTCAGTACTTC. Translation gives CASSGDRVGIQYF.

The CDR3, as DNA: TGTGCCACCCTGGGGGGCGGGAGTGGGTCAGATACGCAGTATTTT. Protein sequence: CATLGGGSGSDTQYF. The V and J genes are TRBV27 and TRBJ2-3; possibly TRBD2 for D (7 bases). Trimming removed 10 bases from V and 4 bases from J, with 21 bases in between. CDR1 MNHEY and CDR2 SMNVEV come from the germline V gene (reference sequence). CDR3 length: 15 amino acids.

V usage is TRBV5-1 and J usage is TRBJ2-7; 10 nucleotides agree with TRBD1. CDR3 length: 15 amino acids. Unmatched junction bases numbered 10, after V lost 4 bases and J lost 6 bases. Germline CDR1 reads SGHRS; CDR2 reads YFSETQ. For the CDR3, the DNA is TGCGCCAGCAGCCCATACCGACAGGGGGCAGGCGAGCAGTACTTC. This translates into CASSPYRQGAGEQYF.

The CDR3 region is CASSLSGQGTYEQYF. The CDR3 DNA is TGCGCCAGCAGCTTGTCGGGACAGGGGACCTACGAGCAGTACTTC. This chain joins TRBV5-1 and TRBJ2-7, with 10 positions matching TRBD1. The CDR3 runs 15 residues. Germline assignment: CDR1 SGHRS and CDR2 YFSETQ. The J segment lost 2 bases and the V segment lost 1 base, leaving 3 bases of the junction unmatched. Looking up the rest from reference TRBV5-1 and TRBJ2-7 gives the full variable domain: KAGVTQTPRYLIKTRGQQVTLSCSPISGHRSVSWYQQTPGQGLQFLFEYFSETQRNKGNFPGRFSGRQFSNSRSEMNVSTLELGDSALYLCASSLSGQGTYEQYFGPGTRLTVT.